This TCR beta chain was recorded in a study of T cell changes during pregnancy in multiple sclerosis. Only in-frame clones appear in the TCRdb table, and some are missing; sequencing was by immunoSEQ multiplex PCR. The data hold some 100,000 clones, with around nine tenths observed a single time. CDR1 is MRHNA and CDR2 is SNTAGT in the germline V gene. Trimming took 5 bases from V and 3 from J; bases not matched to a gene: 9. This CDR3 has 16 residues. The specimen comprised peripheral blood, sampled in the second trimester of pregnancy. The genes are TRBV6-4 and TRBJ2-3; 9 nucleotides match TRBD2. The clonotype comes from a female donor with multiple sclerosis, enrolled in a pregnancy study. The CDR3 DNA reads as TGTGCCAGCAGTCCTCTAGCGGGAAGTCAGACAGATACGCAGTATTTT. This gives the protein CASSPLAGSQTDTQYF.